The sequence of this TCR beta chain was determined in a study of response to subunit inactivated influenza vaccine. TCRdb reanalysed the RT-PCR reads using MiXCR and keeps one entry per CDR3 protein. The sample lists 600,000 to 700,000 distinct CDR3 sequences, 12% to 15% occurring once. Findings of the study overall: After each seasonal influenza vaccination, few new T cells are recruited, the authors suggested.

Trimming at V came to 3 bases and at J to 0 bases, leaving 9 bases not matched to a gene. The germline V gene encodes CDR1 SGHRS and CDR2 YFSETQ. The CDR3 length is 17 residues. This clonotype came up many times. Its antigen is unknown. This chain links TRBV5-1 with TRBJ2-3; 8 bases are shared with TRBD2. The sample in question was PBMCs from blood, obtained 14 to 15 days before vaccination. The receptor was isolated from a man in his fifties or sixties who received an inactivated influenza vaccine. The CDR3 region is CASSSPGGKKSTDTQYF. CDR3 DNA sequence: TGCGCCAGCAGCTCACCGGGGGGGAAAAAGAGCACAGATACGCAGTATTTT.